The clone carrying this T cell receptor beta chain was observed a few times. Its antigen remains unidentified. Primers included in the PCR were 60 Vbeta and 13 Jbeta primers. The data were produced by immunoSEQ multiplex PCR, yet TCRdb's version contains in-frame clones alone and is incomplete. The sample has 200,000 to 250,000 clones; 82% are singletons. The sample is drawn from a study of cytomegalovirus exposure and HLA in healthy donors. The CDR3 is 17 amino acids. Deletions cut 4 bases from V and 0 bases from J, with 15 bases between. Germline V gives CDR1 MNHNS, CDR2 SASEGT. General study points: Common viral pathogens seemed, in a later analysis, to connect with several of the most significant clusters.

The specimen sequenced was PBMCs. This clonotype originated in a woman in her 40s in good health and CMV-seropositive. The chain combines TRBV6-1 with TRBJ2-2, with D perhaps matching TRBD1 (6 bases). The CDR3 sequence: CASSVQGPPANTGELFF. The CDR3 region has the DNA TGTGCCAGCAGTGTCCAGGGGCCACCCGCGAACACCGGGGAGCTGTTTTTT.